The 27 T cell receptor beta chains presented below share a single source sample, sequenced in a study of graft-versus-host responses after intestinal transplantation. Antigens of these TCRs are unknown. TCRdb keeps only in-frame clones here, not all; method: immunoSEQ multiplex PCR. The table lists some 100,000 clones, 85% to 95% of them singletons. The specimen was unstimulated CD8+ T cells sorted from spleen or lymph node cells, collected before transplant. The receptors come from a human donor who was the organ donor for an intestinal transplant.

The chain combines TRBV27 with TRBJ2-2; possible D gene TRBD1, 5 bases. V was cut by 5 bases and J by 4 bases, with 20 bases left in between. CDR3 size: 17 residues. Germline V lookup: CDR1 MNHEY, CDR2 SMNVEV (reference sequence). CDR3 coding DNA: TGTGCCAGCAGTCCCGAGCTAGTTTTCCAGGGCACCGGGGAGCTGTTTTTT. Amino acids: CASSPELVFQGTGELFF.

The chain is built from TRBV13 and TRBJ2-5; TRBD2 matches at 12 bases. Germline lookup yields CDR1 PRHDT and CDR2 FYEKMQ (reference sequence). This CDR3 has 16 amino acids. The ends lost 6 bases at V and 2 bases at J; junction bases unmatched: 7. CDR3 sequence: CASSQTSGGQQETQYF. CDR3 coding DNA: TGTGCCAGCAGTCAGACTAGCGGGGGACAACAAGAGACCCAGTACTTC.

This chain connects TRBV15 to TRBJ1-1, with 7 nucleotides matching TRBD1. CDR1 and CDR2 (germline): LNHNV, YYDKDF (reference sequence). The V and J ends lost 0 bases and 3 bases, in that order; junction bases with no gene match: 7. The CDR3 contains 16 residues. In DNA form, the CDR3 reads TGTGCCACCAGCAGAGATAGTAACAGGGGAGACACTGAAGCTTTCTTT. This sequence encodes CATSRDSNRGDTEAFF.

V is TRBV2 and J is TRBJ2-3; a weak D match, TRBD2 (6 bases). This CDR3 is 17 amino acids long. V dropped 3 bases and J dropped 2 bases, with 18 bases sitting between them. Germline V gene data show CDR1 as SNHLY and CDR2 as FYNNEI. CDR3 in DNA: TGTGCCAGCAGTGATCTTGTTACTAGCTTCACCACAGATACGCAGTATTTT. Its protein product is CASSDLVTSFTTDTQYF.

The chain has TRBV28 and TRBJ2-3, with 11 bases that match TRBD1. Germline CDR1 MDHEN, CDR2 SYDVKM. This CDR3 has 16 residues. The ends lost 5 bases at V and 1 base at J; junction bases unmatched: 5. The CDR3 coding sequence is TGTGCCAGCAGTGGACAGGGGGCGTTAGGCACAGATACGCAGTATTTT. Translating gives CASSGQGALGTDTQYF. Full variable domain (missing parts from reference TRBV28 and TRBJ2-3): DVKVTQSSRYLVKRTGEKVFLECVQDMDHENMFWYRQDPGLGLRLIYFSYDVKMKEKGDIPEGYSVSREKKERFSLILESASTNQTSMYLCASSGQGALGTDTQYFGPGTRLTVL.

The CDR3 sequence is CARCFGDMNTEAFF. Written as DNA, the CDR3 is TGCGCCAGGTGTTTCGGGGATATGAACACTGAAGCTTTCTTT. The chain couples TRBV10-1 to TRBJ1-1; D unresolved. Germline V gene lookup returns CDR1 WNHNN and CDR2 SYGVQD (reference sequence). V was shortened by 9 bases and J by 0 bases, with 14 bases between the two germline ends. The CDR3 spans 14 residues.

This rearrangement joins TRBV27 to TRBJ2-7; no definite D call. Germline V gene lookup returns CDR1 MNHEY and CDR2 SMNVEV (reference sequence). The V end was cut by 0 bases, the J end by 4 bases, with 10 bases between. This CDR3 is built from 14 residues. Here the CDR3 DNA reads TGTGCCAGCAGTTTATCGAGTGATGCGTACGAGCAGTACTTC. Amino acid sequence: CASSLSSDAYEQYF.

The rearrangement links TRBV4-1 to TRBJ2-7, with 12 bases fitting TRBD2. Germline values: CDR1 MGHRA, CDR2 YSYEKL. V lost 4 bases, J lost 7 bases, and 11 bases stayed unmatched. The CDR3 has 16 amino acids. The CDR3 region has the DNA TGCGCCAGCAGCCTACTAGCGGGGGGCCGGCCCGTTGAGCAGTACTTC. This encodes CASSLLAGGRPVEQYF.

The gene calls are TRBV6-4 and TRBJ1-1; weak D call: TRBD1 (5 bases). Germline V gives CDR1 MRHNA, CDR2 SNTAGT. This CDR3 has 13 residues. Trimming removed 9 bases from V and 7 bases from J, with 18 bases in between. In nucleotides, the CDR3 is TGTGCCAGACCCTCAGCGGGGGGGGTTGAAGCTTTCTTT. Protein: CARPSAGGVEAFF.

This chain uses TRBV27 with TRBJ2-7, with 9 bases that match TRBD1. With 5 bases clipped from V and 3 bases from J, the junction kept 11 bases outside the gene matches. The CDR3 has 16 residues. Germline CDR1 is MNHEY and CDR2 is SMNVEV (reference sequence). The CDR3 DNA follows: TGTGCCAGCAGTGGGGGGGACAGGGCGGGGATCTACGAGCAGTACTTC. It codes for CASSGGDRAGIYEQYF.

This chain uses TRBV14 with TRBJ1-1; D ambiguous. Germline lookup yields CDR1 SGHDN and CDR2 FVKESK. The V end was cut by 5 bases, the J end by 5 bases, with 9 bases between. This CDR3 region has 12 residues. The CDR3 protein is CASSSFRTEAFF. In DNA form, the CDR3 reads TGTGCCAGCAGCTCCTTCAGGACTGAAGCTTTCTTT.

The chain carries TRBV2 and TRBJ2-3; no clear D gene. V was pared by 2 bases and J by 0 bases, with 6 bases between. The CDR3 has 14 amino acids. The germline CDR1 and CDR2 sequences are SNHLY and FYNNEI. The CDR3 DNA sequence: TGTGCCAGCAGTGAAATGTCTAGCACAGATACGCAGTATTTT. As protein: CASSEMSSTDTQYF.

This sequence joins TRBV6-5 and TRBJ1-2; 7 bases align to TRBD1. This CDR3 comprises 11 residues. Losses at the gene ends were 6 bases for V and 14 bases for J; bases not matched to a gene: 9. Germline V gene sequence: CDR1 MNHEY, CDR2 SVGAGI. The CDR3: CASSSGQFRTF. CDR3 in DNA: TGTGCCAGCAGCTCGGGACAGTTTAGAACCTTC.

This chain joins TRBV2 and TRBJ2-2; 8 nucleotides align to TRBD2. V was clipped by 10 bases and J by 6 bases; unmatched bases: 28. Looked up from germline, CDR1 is SNHLY and CDR2 is FYNNEI. The CDR3 is made up of 20 amino acids. As DNA, the CDR3 is TGTGCCATCCGACGGGAGGATAGCGGGAAAGAGGACATTAGACCCGGGGAGCTGTTTTTT. It specifies CAIRREDSGKEDIRPGELFF.

The V call is TRBV15, the J call TRBJ1-4, with 9 positions matching TRBD1. Germline CDR1 reads LNHNV; CDR2 reads YYDKDF (reference sequence). CDR3 length: 15 residues. V trimming: 0 bases; J trimming: 10 bases; junction bases outside the gene matches: 6. The CDR3 sequence: CATSRDQQGAGKLFF. The CDR3, as DNA: TGTGCCACCAGCAGAGATCAACAGGGGGCGGGAAAACTGTTTTTT.

The V call is TRBV13, the J call TRBJ1-2, with D hard to call. The V end lost 3 bases, the J end lost 4 bases, and 15 bases lay between the germline ends. The germline V gene has CDR1 PRHDT and CDR2 FYEKMQ (reference sequence). This CDR3 region has 15 residues. The CDR3 sequence: CASSFPASLFYGYTF. The CDR3 bases are TGTGCCAGCAGCTTCCCCGCCAGTCTTTTCTATGGCTACACCTTC.

CDR3 sequence (DNA): TGTGCCAGCAGTTTCCTTCCCGGGACAGGAGGCGTGGACGAGCAGTTCTTC. This sequence encodes CASSFLPGTGGVDEQFF. This chain links TRBV28 with TRBJ2-1; 8 bases align to TRBD1. This CDR3 spans 17 amino acids. CDR1 MDHEN and CDR2 SYDVKM come from the germline V gene. The junction had 17 bases not matched to a gene; V was cut back by 3 bases and J by 10 bases.

The chain is built from TRBV28 and TRBJ1-1, with 8 bases fitting TRBD1. This CDR3 has 15 residues. CDR1 MDHEN and CDR2 SYDVKM come from the germline V gene. With 2 bases clipped from V and 8 bases from J, the junction kept 10 bases outside the gene matches. The CDR3 is CASSLLTDRGQEAFF. The CDR3 DNA reads as TGTGCCAGCAGTTTACTTACTGACAGGGGTCAGGAAGCTTTCTTT.

The genes are TRBV7-3 and TRBJ2-5; D is perhaps TRBD1 (6 bases). The V end was cut by 5 bases, the J end by 5 bases, with 15 bases between. CDR3 length equals 14 residues. Germline V CDR1 and CDR2: SGHTA, FQGTGA. For the CDR3, the DNA is TGTGCCAGCAGCCCGACAGGAATCGGGGAGACCCAGTACTTC. Amino acid sequence: CASSPTGIGETQYF.

The gene calls are TRBV28 and TRBJ2-1; 9 bases map to TRBD1. V was pared by 4 bases and J by 8 bases, with 3 bases of the junction left unmatched. CDR3 size: 13 residues. In germline, CDR1 is MDHEN, CDR2 SYDVKM. CDR3 bases: TGTGCCAGCAGTTCTACAGGGGGCTATGAGCAGTTCTTC. This translates into CASSSTGGYEQFF.

The CDR3 bases are TGTGCCAGCAGCCATACGGGAGCTTCCTACGAGCAGTACTTC. It translates to CASSHTGASYEQYF. This chain joins TRBV14 and TRBJ2-7; D is possibly TRBD2 (6 bases). The CDR3 has 14 amino acids. The V gene lost 3 bases and the J gene lost 1 base, with 10 bases spanning the gap. From germline, CDR1 is SGHDN and CDR2 FVKESK.

This sequence joins TRBV7-9 and TRBJ2-3; 9 bases fit TRBD1. Germline trimming cut 1 base from V and 6 bases from J; bases unmatched to any gene: 2. This CDR3 spans 14 amino acids. Germline V gives CDR1 SEHNR, CDR2 FQNEAQ (reference sequence). For the CDR3, the DNA is TGTGCCAGCAGCTTAGGGGACAGGGCGGATACGCAGTATTTT. Amino acids: CASSLGDRADTQYF.

This clone is a singleton in its sample. This rearrangement joins TRBV7-9 to TRBJ2-3; D possibly corresponds to TRBD2 (5 bases). V was clipped by 4 bases and J by 2 bases, with 13 bases between them. Germline V gene data show CDR1 as SEHNR and CDR2 as FQNEAQ (reference sequence). This CDR3 contains 15 residues. Written as DNA, the CDR3 is TGTGCCAGCAGCTACTCGGCCCGGGACACAGATACGCAGTATTTT. Amino acid sequence: CASSYSARDTDTQYF.

The V gene is TRBV2, the J gene TRBJ2-1; 8 positions match TRBD2. The V and J ends lost 5 bases and 3 bases, in that order; junction bases with no gene match: 3. This CDR3 spans 14 amino acids. CDR1 SNHLY and CDR2 FYNNEI come from the germline V gene. The CDR3 DNA reads TGTGCCAGCAGTCAGCGGGAGTTCTACAATGAGCAGTTCTTC. This sequence encodes CASSQREFYNEQFF. Full variable domain (missing parts from reference TRBV2 and TRBJ2-1): EPEVTQTPSHQVTQMGQEVILRCVPISNHLYFYWYRQILGQKVEFLVSFYNNEISEKSEIFDDQFSVERPDGSNFTLKIRSTKLEDSAMYFCASSQREFYNEQFFGPGTRLTVL.

V usage is TRBV2 and J usage is TRBJ2-5; maybe TRBD1 (5 bases). Germline V CDR1 and CDR2: SNHLY, FYNNEI. The length of the CDR3 is 13 residues. The germline V and J ends were trimmed by 7 bases and 3 bases, with 12 bases remaining between them. CDR3 region: CASINDSKETQYF. Written as DNA, the CDR3 is TGTGCCAGCATTAATGACAGCAAAGAGACCCAGTACTTC.

The DNA for the CDR3 is TGCGCCAGCAGTCAATCAGCAGGGGAAGCTTTCTTT. Protein product: CASSQSAGEAFF. V is TRBV23-1 and J is TRBJ1-1; weak D call: TRBD1 (5 bases). TRBV23-1 is known as an ORF, though its function is uncertain. The CDR3 is made up of 12 amino acids. Trimming stripped 0 bases from V and 8 bases from J, with 7 bases between.

This sequence joins TRBV13 and TRBJ2-7; 9 positions match TRBD1. The CDR3 is 16 residues long. In germline, CDR1 is PRHDT, CDR2 FYEKMQ (reference sequence). V was pared by 1 base and J by 4 bases, with 8 bases of the junction left unmatched. The CDR3 nucleotides read TGTGCCAGCAGCTTAGCTCCGGGACAGGGCCCATACGAGCAGTACTTC. It is translated as CASSLAPGQGPYEQYF.